The clone carrying this TCR beta chain was seen at least ten times. Its antigen is undetermined. The making of cDNA relied on 5'RACE with 10-nucleotide random UMIs. TCRdb fed the 5' RACE reads into MiXCR, producing one record per CDR3 protein. The table has tens of thousands of distinct CDR3 sequences, about 13% seen once; the top ten hold about an eighth. These data belong to a study of neurological immune-mediated disorders. Broader study findings: Private repertoires in all groups were suggested, as expanded clones shared no CDR3 amino acid sequences across subjects. TCR clonal expansion peaked in HTLV-1-associated myelopathy patients and was lowest in multiple sclerosis patients.

The CDR3 spans 15 residues. V was pared by 6 bases and J by 7 bases, with 15 bases of the junction left unmatched. CDR1 and CDR2 (germline): SGHRS, YFSETQ. The J gene is TRBJ1-2, the V gene TRBV5-1, with 7 positions matching TRBD1. Sequenced material: PBMCs. This TCR was sampled from a woman between 55 and 75 years old with HTLV-1-associated myelopathy (HAM/TSP). CDR3: CASTLEGQGVGGYTF. CDR3 coding DNA: TGCGCCAGCACTCTGGAGGGCCAGGGGGTCGGTGGCTACACCTTC.